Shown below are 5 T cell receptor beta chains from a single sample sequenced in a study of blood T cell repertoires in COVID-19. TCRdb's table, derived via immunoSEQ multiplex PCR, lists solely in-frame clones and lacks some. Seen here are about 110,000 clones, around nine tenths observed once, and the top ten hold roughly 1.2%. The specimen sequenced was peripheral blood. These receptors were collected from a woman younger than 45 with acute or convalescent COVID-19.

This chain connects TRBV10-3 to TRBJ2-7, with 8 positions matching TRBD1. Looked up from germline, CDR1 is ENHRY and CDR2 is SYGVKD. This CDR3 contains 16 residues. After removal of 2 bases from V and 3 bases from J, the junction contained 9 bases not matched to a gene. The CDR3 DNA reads TGTGCCATCAGTGAGGTAGTTGGACAGGGAAACTACGAGCAGTACTTC. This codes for CAISEVVGQGNYEQYF.

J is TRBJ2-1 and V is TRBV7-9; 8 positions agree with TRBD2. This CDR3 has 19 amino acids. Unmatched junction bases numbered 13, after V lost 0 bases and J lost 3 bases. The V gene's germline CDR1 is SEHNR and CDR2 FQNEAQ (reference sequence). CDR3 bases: TGTGCCAGCAGCTTAGCGCGTTTGGCGGGGGGTCCCTTCTACAATGAGCAGTTCTTC. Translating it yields CASSLARLAGGPFYNEQFF.

Written as DNA, the CDR3 is TGTGCCAGTAGTCCCGCCCTCGGGACAGGTAAAGGCTACACCTTC. Its protein product is CASSPALGTGKGYTF. The genes are TRBV19 and TRBJ1-2; 8 positions match TRBD1. Trimming removed 5 bases from V and 8 bases from J; junction bases left unmatched: 13. Germline CDR1 LNHDA, CDR2 SQIVND (reference sequence). CDR3 length: 15 residues.

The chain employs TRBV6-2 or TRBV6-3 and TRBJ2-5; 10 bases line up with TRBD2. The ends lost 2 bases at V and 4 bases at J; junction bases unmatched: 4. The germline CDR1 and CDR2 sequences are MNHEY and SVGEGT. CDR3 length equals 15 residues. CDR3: CASSYPGLAIETQYF. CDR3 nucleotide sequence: TGTGCCAGCAGTTACCCGGGACTAGCGATAGAGACCCAGTACTTC.

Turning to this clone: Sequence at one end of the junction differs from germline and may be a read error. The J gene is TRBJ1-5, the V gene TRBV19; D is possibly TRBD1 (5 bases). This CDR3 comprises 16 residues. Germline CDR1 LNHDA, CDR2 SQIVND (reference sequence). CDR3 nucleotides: TGTGCCAGTAGCATAGCCGGGACTGGGAGTAATCAGCCCCAGCATTTT. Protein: CASSIAGTGSNQPQHF. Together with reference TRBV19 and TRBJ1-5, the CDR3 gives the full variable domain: DGGITQSPKYLFRKEGQNVTLSCEQNLNHDAMYWYRQDPGQGLRLIYYSQIVNDFQKGDIAEGYSVSREKKESFPLTVTSAQKNPTAFYLCASSIAGTGSNQPQHFGDGTRLSIL.